The 29 T cell receptor beta chains below were found in one sample sequenced in a study of beta chain features in type 1 diabetes. cDNA synthesis used the whole RNA isolate, giving expressed TCRB sequences. The table came from immunoSEQ multiplex PCR; TCRdb's copy has only in-frame clones and leaves some out. This sample has 900,000 or so clones, with about 17% found just once. Sequencing was carried out using naive CD4+ T cells from blood. The receptor set was obtained from a woman younger than 35 in good health.

This clone was detected a few times. The chain employs TRBV28 and TRBJ1-1; no reliable D call. V was cut by 3 bases and J by 7 bases, with 6 bases left in between. Germline V gene data show CDR1 as MDHEN and CDR2 as SYDVKM. The CDR3 totals 11 residues. The CDR3 sequence is CASSFRREAFF. DNA of the CDR3: TGTGCCAGCAGTTTCCGCCGTGAAGCTTTCTTT.

The genes are TRBV28 and TRBJ1-2; no definite D call. CDR3 length: 11 residues. V lost 7 bases and J lost 5, with 8 bases in between. Germline lookup yields CDR1 MDHEN and CDR2 SYDVKM. In DNA form, the CDR3 reads TGTGCCAGCACCCCCGGGTATGGCTACACCTTC. This sequence encodes CASTPGYGYTF.

The chain employs TRBV10-3 and TRBJ2-7; tentatively, D is TRBD1 or TRBD2 (5 bases each). CDR1 ENHRY and CDR2 SYGVKD come from the germline V gene. CDR3 length equals 17 residues. Between the trimmed V and J ends, which lost 0 bases and 3 bases, there was a span of 18 bases. CDR3 sequence: CAISESGTGTKYYEQYF. The CDR3 DNA reads as TGTGCCATCAGTGAGTCAGGGACGGGAACCAAATACTACGAGCAGTACTTC.

The genes are TRBV20-1 and TRBJ2-5; no reliable D call. Germline V gene data show CDR1 as DFQATT and CDR2 as SNEGSKA (reference sequence). The CDR3 has 11 residues. Deletions cut 6 bases from V and 7 bases from J, with 12 bases between. CDR3 protein: CSAFTQATQYF. The CDR3 DNA sequence: TGCAGTGCATTCACCCAGGCGACCCAGTACTTC.

This clone was counted once. The V call is TRBV5-1, the J call TRBJ2-2, with TRBD2 matching over 9 bases. Germline-derived CDR1 and CDR2 are SGHRS and YFSETQ. J was trimmed by 6 bases and V by 4 bases; bases with no gene match: 7. The CDR3 has 15 amino acids. CDR3 in amino acids: CASSPLAGEPGELFF. Here the CDR3 DNA reads TGCGCCAGCAGCCCATTAGCGGGAGAACCCGGGGAGCTGTTTTTT.

This clone was counted between two and nine times. This chain joins TRBV7-3 and TRBJ2-3; D remains unclear. Germline CDR1 SGHTA, CDR2 FQGTGA. The V end lost 1 base, the J end lost 6 bases, and 17 bases lay between the germline ends. The CDR3 runs 16 residues. The CDR3 DNA sequence: TGTGCCAGCAGCTTAAACCTGGGAACGTTGGGGGATACGCAGTATTTT. Its protein is CASSLNLGTLGDTQYF. The full variable domain, its missing parts supplied by reference TRBV7-3 and TRBJ2-3, is GAGVSQTPSNKVTEKGKYVELRCDPISGHTALYWYRQSLGQGPEFLIYFQGTGAADDSGLPNDRFFAVRPEGSVSTLKIQRTERGDSAVYLCASSLNLGTLGDTQYFGPGTRLTVL.

This clone was picked up a small number of times. V usage is TRBV29-1 and J usage is TRBJ1-1; no definite D call. Germline CDR1 reads SQVTM; CDR2 reads ANQGSEA. V lost 4 bases and J lost 1, with 16 bases in between. CDR3 length: 15 residues. CDR3 sequence (DNA): TGCAGCGTTGTTCCAAGGTCACCGTGGAACACTGAAGCTTTCTTT. This sequence encodes CSVVPRSPWNTEAFF.

This clone was recorded a few times. This chain links TRBV4-2 with TRBJ2-7; 7 bases are a match to TRBD2. The germline gives CDR1 LGHNA, CDR2 YNFKEQ. V shed 1 base, J shed 2 bases, and the junction held 8 bases outside the gene matches. The CDR3 is 16 residues long. CDR3 in amino acids: CASSQGEGRYAYEQYF. The CDR3, as DNA: TGTGCCAGCAGCCAAGGGGAGGGGCGGTACGCCTACGAGCAGTACTTC.

The J gene is TRBJ1-5, the V gene TRBV6-5, with 8 positions matching TRBD1. V shed 6 bases, J shed 6 bases, and the junction held 7 bases outside the gene matches. This CDR3 has 14 amino acids. Germline V gene lookup returns CDR1 MNHEY and CDR2 SVGAGI. Here the CDR3 reads CASRRYRGTQPQHF. Written as DNA, the CDR3 is TGTGCCAGCAGACGTTACAGGGGGACTCAGCCCCAGCATTTT.

The chain has TRBV7-9 and TRBJ1-4; D is uncertain. Trimming stripped 2 bases from V and 8 bases from J, with 9 bases between. CDR1 SEHNR and CDR2 FQNEAQ come from the germline V gene (reference sequence). The CDR3 totals 13 residues. CDR3 nucleotide sequence: TGTGCCAGCAGCTTAAGGACGCAAGAAAAACTGTTTTTT. Amino acid sequence: CASSLRTQEKLFF.

For this clone: The same CDR3 arises from other DNA sequences in this sample as well. The chain carries TRBV7-2 and TRBJ2-5, with D hard to call. The CDR3 consists of 13 residues. Per the germline V gene, CDR1 is SGHTA and CDR2 is FQGNSA. V lost 2 bases to trimming and J lost 1 base, with 5 bases between them. CDR3 bases: TGTGCCAGCAGCTTACGGTTCCAAGAGACCCAGTACTTC. Its protein product is CASSLRFQETQYF.

Note on this clone: The same CDR3 also results from other DNA sequences found in this sample. The rearrangement links TRBV20-1 to TRBJ2-7; D not resolved. Germline CDR1 reads DFQATT; CDR2 reads SNEGSKA (reference sequence). Trimming removed 6 bases from V and 7 bases from J, with 10 bases in between. The CDR3 totals 10 residues. The CDR3 spells CSAPRGEQYF. The CDR3 DNA sequence: TGCAGTGCGCCGCGAGGTGAGCAGTACTTC.

The chain is built from TRBV4-3 and TRBJ1-1; 8 bases line up with TRBD1. V was clipped by 3 bases and J by 2 bases; unmatched bases: 5. The CDR3 runs 15 residues. From germline, CDR1 is LGHNA and CDR2 YSLEER. CDR3 coding DNA: TGCGCCAGCAGCCAGATAGGACAGGGAAACACTGAAGCTTTCTTT. Protein sequence: CASSQIGQGNTEAFF.

The chain couples TRBV5-6 to TRBJ1-1, with D possibly TRBD1 on 6 matching bases. CDR1 is SGHDT, CDR2 YYEEEE, per germline. This CDR3 comprises 13 residues. Deletions cut 3 bases from V and 4 bases from J, with 10 bases between. CDR3 in DNA: TGTGCCAGCAGCTCTAGGGGGTCCACTGAAGCTTTCTTT. Protein sequence: CASSSRGSTEAFF. Full variable domain (remainder filled in from reference TRBV5-6 and TRBJ1-1): DAGVTQSPTHLIKTRGQQVTLRCSPKSGHDTVSWYQQALGQGPQFIFQYYEEEERQRGNFPDRFSGHQFPNYSSELNVNALLLGDSALYLCASSSRGSTEAFFGQGTRLTVV.

Only a few counts were recorded for this clone. This sequence joins TRBV7-2 and TRBJ2-6; D may match TRBD1 or TRBD2 (6 bases each). Per germline, CDR1 SGHTA and CDR2 FQGNSA. CDR3 size: 17 residues. V lost 3 bases and J 0 bases, leaving 12 bases between the germline ends. The CDR3 loop is CASSFPRGGSGANVLTF. The DNA of the CDR3 is TGTGCCAGCAGCTTCCCCAGGGGAGGCTCTGGGGCCAACGTCCTGACTTTC. The full variable domain, in which reference TRBV7-2 and TRBJ2-6 provide the parts outside the CDR3, is GAGVSQSPSNKVTEKGKDVELRCDPISGHTALYWYRQSLGQGLEFLIYFQGNSAPDKSGLPSDRFSAERTGGSVSTLTIQRTQQEDSAVYLCASSFPRGGSGANVLTFGAGSRLTVL.

This clone was seen a handful of times. The rearrangement joins TRBV18 to TRBJ2-3; possibly TRBD1 or TRBD2 for D (5 bases each). V dropped 5 bases and J dropped 4 bases, with 16 bases sitting between them. Germline V gene data show CDR1 as KGHSH and CDR2 as LQKENI. The CDR3 contains 15 residues. CDR3 DNA sequence: TGTGCCAGCTCATCCCCGGCAGGGACGGCAGATACGCAGTATTTT. This gives the protein CASSSPAGTADTQYF.

V is TRBV7-8 and J is TRBJ1-2; no reliable D call. Germline loops: CDR1 SGHVS, CDR2 FQNEAQ. This CDR3 comprises 14 residues. V was trimmed by 3 bases and J by 3 bases, leaving 11 bases between them. CDR3 sequence (DNA): TGTGCCAGCAGCTTTGGGGATCGGCACTATGGCTACACCTTC. Amino acids: CASSFGDRHYGYTF.

The chain is built from TRBV6-6 and TRBJ2-3; D gene uncertain. The CDR3 covers 12 residues. Per germline, CDR1 MNHNY and CDR2 SVGAGI (reference sequence). Trimming left V 4 bases short and J 8 bases short, with 10 bases between. CDR3 region: CASSSLTATQYF. Here the CDR3 DNA reads TGTGCCAGCAGTTCACTCACTGCTACGCAGTATTTT.

This chain joins TRBV7-3 and TRBJ2-1; a weak D match, TRBD1 (6 bases). CDR3 length equals 19 residues. Germline-derived CDR1 and CDR2 are SGHTA and FQGTGA. Trimming removed 2 bases at V and 2 bases at J, with 22 bases between. Here the CDR3 reads CASSLDDRSRFGAYNEQFF. The CDR3 DNA reads as TGTGCCAGCAGCTTAGACGACAGGTCTCGGTTTGGGGCCTACAATGAGCAGTTCTTC.

Concerning this clone: A read error may explain this, as a much larger clone is one base away. Other DNA sequences from this sample encode an identical CDR3 as well. V and J are TRBV27 and TRBJ2-1; no clear D gene. V was cut by 3 bases and J by 3 bases, with 0 bases left in between. Looked up from germline, CDR1 is MNHEY and CDR2 is SMNVEV (reference sequence). This CDR3 comprises 11 residues. The CDR3 here is CASSFYNEQFF. The DNA for the CDR3 is TGTGCCAGCAGTTTCTACAATGAGCAGTTCTTC.

In its sample, this clone was seen a few times. V usage is TRBV7-9 and J usage is TRBJ2-1, with TRBD2 identical over 10 bases. The CDR3 is made up of 16 amino acids. J was trimmed by 7 bases and V by 5 bases; bases with no gene match: 11. Looked up from germline, CDR1 is SEHNR and CDR2 is FQNEAQ (reference sequence). The CDR3 coding sequence is TGTGCCAGCAGCCCCCGCGGACTAGCGGTGTCTAATGAGCAGTTCTTC. This gives the protein CASSPRGLAVSNEQFF.

The chain carries TRBV5-4 and TRBJ1-2; D possibly corresponds to TRBD1 (5 bases). Trimming took 0 bases from V and 8 from J, leaving 11 bases between them. CDR3 length equals 13 residues. Germline CDR1 and CDR2: SGHNT and YYREEE (reference sequence). This CDR3 reads CASSLASGAGYTF. The CDR3 DNA follows: TGTGCCAGCAGCTTGGCCAGTGGGGCCGGCTACACCTTC.

A note on this clone: The sample contains more than one DNA sequence encoding this CDR3. This chain links TRBV7-2 with TRBJ2-5; 9 bases line up with TRBD2. This CDR3 has 14 amino acids. Losses at the gene ends were 5 bases for V and 4 bases for J; bases not matched to a gene: 5. The germline V gene has CDR1 SGHTA and CDR2 FQGNSA. The CDR3 is CASSPAGGGETQYF. The CDR3 DNA reads as TGTGCCAGCAGCCCAGCGGGAGGCGGAGAGACCCAGTACTTC.

The rearrangement uses TRBV25-1 and TRBJ2-2; unclear D gene. Trimming cost V 6 bases and J 4 bases, with 9 bases left between them. Germline V CDR1 and CDR2: MGHDK, SYGVNS. The CDR3 sequence is 13 residues long. As DNA, the CDR3 is TGTGCCAGCAGCCCACAGAGCACCGGGGAGCTGTTTTTT. Amino acids: CASSPQSTGELFF.

This clone has just a few counts. CDR3 in amino acids: CASSYSDVGSQPQHF. The CDR3 DNA follows: TGTGCCAGCAGTTACTCGGATGTGGGCAGTCAGCCCCAGCATTTT. V gene TRBV6-5 combines with J gene TRBJ1-5; unclear D gene. The V end was cut by 0 bases, the J end by 6 bases, with 12 bases between. CDR1 MNHEY and CDR2 SVGAGI come from the germline V gene. The CDR3 is made up of 15 amino acids.

In its sample, this clone was seen a few times. The identical CDR3 is also encoded by other nucleotide sequences in the sample. The J gene is TRBJ2-3, the V gene TRBV7-2; D not certain. With 1 base removed from V and 5 bases from J, the gap between germline ends came to 7 bases. Germline V gene lookup returns CDR1 SGHTA and CDR2 FQGNSA. This CDR3 is built from 13 residues. CDR3: CASSLVYGDTQYF. The CDR3 DNA sequence: TGTGCCAGCAGCTTAGTGTATGGAGATACGCAGTATTTT.

In its sample, this clone was seen a few times. The gene calls are TRBV28 and TRBJ2-1; 8 positions agree with TRBD2. This CDR3 has 12 amino acids. V lost 7 bases, J lost 13 bases, and 9 bases stayed unmatched. Per the germline V gene, CDR1 is MDHEN and CDR2 is SYDVKM. CDR3 coding DNA: TGTGCCAGCAATATAGCGGGATATGGACAGTTCTTC. Protein product: CASNIAGYGQFF.

The rearrangement links TRBV6-1 to TRBJ2-7; either TRBD1 or TRBD2 may fit D (5 bases each). The germline V gene has CDR1 MNHNS and CDR2 SASEGT. The V gene lost 7 bases and the J gene lost 3 bases, with 13 bases spanning the gap. This CDR3 has 13 amino acids. CDR3: CASIRDAGYEQYF. The CDR3 nucleotides read TGTGCCAGCATCCGGGACGCCGGCTACGAGCAGTACTTC.

This sequence joins TRBV27 and TRBJ1-4; the D is unclear. Germline V gene data show CDR1 as MNHEY and CDR2 as SMNVEV (reference sequence). With 5 bases removed from V and 8 bases from J, the gap between germline ends came to 18 bases. This CDR3 is built from 15 residues. CDR3 sequence: CASSTSRTRREKLFF. The CDR3 DNA sequence: TGTGCCAGCAGTACCTCACGGACGCGTAGGGAAAAACTGTTTTTT.